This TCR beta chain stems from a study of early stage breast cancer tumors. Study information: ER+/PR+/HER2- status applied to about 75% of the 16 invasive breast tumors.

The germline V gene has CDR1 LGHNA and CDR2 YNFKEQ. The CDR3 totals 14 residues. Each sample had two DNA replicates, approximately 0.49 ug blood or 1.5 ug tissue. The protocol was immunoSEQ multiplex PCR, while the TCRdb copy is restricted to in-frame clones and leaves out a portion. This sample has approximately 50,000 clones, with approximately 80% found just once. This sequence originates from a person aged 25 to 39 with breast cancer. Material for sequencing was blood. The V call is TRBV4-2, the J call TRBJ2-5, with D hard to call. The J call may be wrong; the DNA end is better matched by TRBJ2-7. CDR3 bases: TGTGCCAGCAGCCAAGACCGGTTGTCCTACGAGCAGTACTTC. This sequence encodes CASSQDRLSYEQYF.